The 14 T cell receptor beta chains below come from one sample, sequenced in a study of blood T cell repertoires in COVID-19. Only in-frame clones appear in the TCRdb table, and some are missing; sequencing was by immunoSEQ multiplex PCR. The profile shows over 50,000 clones, over 65% of them singletons. Sequencing was performed on peripheral blood. The source is an elderly man with active or convalescent COVID-19.

The V gene is TRBV5-5, the J gene TRBJ1-5, with D possibly being TRBD1 (5 bases). CDR1 is SGHKS, CDR2 YYEKEE, per germline (reference sequence). V was cut by 0 bases and J by 7 bases, with 17 bases left in between. CDR3 length: 16 amino acids. The CDR3 reads CASSLGPRDFYQPQHF. For the CDR3, the DNA is TGTGCCAGCAGCTTGGGACCCAGGGATTTTTACCAGCCCCAGCATTTT.

This clone has only one observation. This chain links TRBV19 with TRBJ2-7; no clear D gene. V lost 8 bases and J lost 3, with 14 bases in between. Looked up from germline, CDR1 is LNHDA and CDR2 is SQIVND (reference sequence). The CDR3 covers 13 residues. The CDR3: CASSSDMFYEQYF. The CDR3 DNA reads TGTGCCAGTTCCTCTGACATGTTCTACGAGCAGTACTTC.

This sequence joins TRBV5-8 and TRBJ1-5, with 8 bases fitting TRBD1. The CDR3 has 16 amino acids. Germline CDR1 reads SGHTS; CDR2 reads YDEGEE. With V trimmed by 0 bases and J by 8 bases, 10 bases remained unmatched. CDR3 protein: CASSLETGEPWEPQHF. In DNA form, the CDR3 reads TGTGCCAGCAGCTTGGAGACAGGGGAGCCTTGGGAGCCCCAGCATTTT. The full variable domain, completed using reference TRBV5-8 and TRBJ1-5, is EAGVTQSPTHLIKTRGQQATLRCSPISGHTSVYWYQQALGLGLQFLLWYDEGEERNRGNFPPRFSGRQFPNYSSELNVNALELEDSALYLCASSLETGEPWEPQHFGDGTRLSIL.

This chain connects TRBV19 to TRBJ1-4, with D possibly TRBD1 on 6 matching bases. V shed 3 bases and J shed 5 bases, with 13 bases lying between them. The CDR3 covers 15 residues. Per the germline V gene, CDR1 is LNHDA and CDR2 is SQIVND (reference sequence). CDR3 nucleotides: TGTGCCAGTAGTATGAAGACAGGCGCAAATGAAAAACTGTTTTTT. Protein product: CASSMKTGANEKLFF.

The chain has TRBV5-6 and TRBJ2-1; TRBD1 is a possible D gene (5 bases). Germline values: CDR1 SGHDT, CDR2 YYEEEE. Trimming took off 5 bases at V and 3 bases at J, with 15 bases between the two ends. The CDR3 has 15 amino acids. The CDR3 bases are TGTGCCAGCAGAACCATTTGGGGCGGCTACAATGAGCAGTTCTTC. This encodes CASRTIWGGYNEQFF.

This clone was seen a handful of times. The chain is built from TRBV28 and TRBJ1-5; D may be TRBD1 (6 bases). Germline-derived CDR1 and CDR2 are MDHEN and SYDVKM. V was shortened by 6 bases and J by 12 bases, with 18 bases between the two germline ends. This CDR3 is built from 13 residues. The CDR3 protein is CASSGQYYVSQHF. The CDR3 DNA reads as TGTGCCAGCAGCGGACAGTACTACGTGAGCCAGCATTTT.

This chain connects TRBV18 to TRBJ1-2; D unclear. Deletions cut 3 bases from V and 0 bases from J, with 11 bases between. In germline, CDR1 is KGHSH, CDR2 LQKENI. CDR3 length: 15 amino acids. The DNA of the CDR3 is TGTGCCAGCTCACCCCGGTCAGACTCTAACTATGGCTACACCTTC. It yields the protein CASSPRSDSNYGYTF.

This clone was recorded only once. This rearrangement joins TRBV11-1 to TRBJ2-7; unclear D gene. CDR3 length: 13 residues. Germline CDR1 is SGHAT and CDR2 is FQDESV (reference sequence). The V end lost 5 bases, the J end lost 0 bases, and 8 bases lay between the germline ends. The CDR3 region is CASSPRSSYEQYF. In DNA, the CDR3 is TGTGCCAGCAGCCCCCGGAGCTCCTACGAGCAGTACTTC.

In this sample, this clone turned up a few times. The chain combines TRBV5-5 with TRBJ1-6; D is unclear. The CDR3 sequence is 13 residues long. Trimming removed 7 bases from V and 3 bases from J, with 8 bases in between. In germline, CDR1 is SGHKS, CDR2 YYEKEE (reference sequence). Here the CDR3 DNA reads TGTGCCAGCGGTACTTACTATAATTCACCCCTCCACTTT. Translated, it gives CASGTYYNSPLHF.

The chain employs TRBV11-1 and TRBJ2-5, with D maybe TRBD2 (6 bases). Germline CDR1 reads SGHAT; CDR2 reads FQDESV (reference sequence). V was pared by 5 bases and J by 7 bases, with 20 bases between. This CDR3 comprises 15 residues. CDR3 in DNA: TGTGCCAGCAGCCTGAAGACTAGTGGGTTGACGACCCAGTACTTC. Translation: CASSLKTSGLTTQYF.

The chain links TRBV30 to TRBJ1-5, with D tentatively TRBD1 (6 bases). V gave up 2 bases and J gave up 5 bases, with 10 bases separating them. The CDR3 is 13 amino acids. The V gene's germline CDR1 is GTSNPN and CDR2 SVGIG (reference sequence). The CDR3 DNA follows: TGTGCCTGGAGTACAGGGTTGGATCAGCCCCAGCATTTT. Amino acid sequence: CAWSTGLDQPQHF.

The genes are TRBV14 and TRBJ2-6; D gene ambiguous. Per germline, CDR1 SGHDN and CDR2 FVKESK. The CDR3 sequence is 13 residues long. V lost 8 bases and J 0 bases, leaving 5 bases between the germline ends. Here the CDR3 DNA reads TGTGCCAGCGCCTACTCTGGGGCCAACGTCCTGACTTTC. Encoded protein: CASAYSGANVLTF.

This rearrangement joins TRBV4-3 to TRBJ2-7, with 12 bases lining up with TRBD2. The germline V gene has CDR1 LGHNA and CDR2 YSLEER. V gave up 1 base and J gave up 5 bases; unmatched junction bases: 3. This CDR3 has 15 amino acids. CDR3 residues: CASSQVLAGGNEQYF. CDR3 nucleotide sequence: TGCGCCAGCAGCCAAGTACTAGCGGGAGGAAACGAGCAGTACTTC.

The rearrangement links TRBV12-3 or TRBV12-4 to TRBJ1-2; the match to TRBD1 covers 7 bases. This CDR3 region has 13 residues. With 5 bases clipped from V and 4 bases from J, the junction kept 4 bases outside the gene matches. The CDR3 sequence is CASSRDRGYGYTF. As DNA, the CDR3 is TGTGCCAGCAGTCGGGACAGAGGCTATGGCTACACCTTC.